The 30 T cell receptor beta chains presented below share a single source sample, sequenced in a study of blood T cell repertoires in COVID-19. Data came from immunoSEQ multiplex PCR; TCRdb stores just in-frame clones and leaves some out. The table shows fewer than 50,000 clones, with around three quarters occurring only once. The sample taken for sequencing was peripheral blood. All receptors derive from a man aged 70 or older with acute or convalescent COVID-19.

This chain connects TRBV7-8 to TRBJ1-5; D might be TRBD1 (5 bases). Germline V CDR1 and CDR2: SGHVS, FQNEAQ. CDR3 length equals 16 residues. Trimming took off 5 bases at V and 9 bases at J, with 23 bases between the two ends. The CDR3 reads CASSPSQGAGVRPQHF. The CDR3 region has the DNA TGTGCCAGCAGCCCGAGTCAGGGCGCGGGGGTTCGGCCCCAGCATTTT.

The chain links TRBV6-2 or TRBV6-3 to TRBJ2-3; 9 nucleotides line up with TRBD2. The CDR3 extends over 17 amino acids. Germline lookup yields CDR1 MNHEY and CDR2 SVGEGT. The junction had 9 bases not matched to a gene; V was cut back by 4 bases and J by 1 base. Written as DNA, the CDR3 is TGTGCCAGCAGTTCCCATGGGGCTAGCGGGGGCACAGATACGCAGTATTTT. Residues: CASSSHGASGGTDTQYF.

This clone occurred a few times. V usage is TRBV5-4 and J usage is TRBJ2-7, with TRBD2 identical over 10 bases. The length of the CDR3 is 18 residues. With V trimmed by 5 bases and J by 0 bases, 14 bases remained unmatched. CDR1 and CDR2 (germline): SGHNT, YYREEE (reference sequence). In nucleotides, the CDR3 is TGTGCCAGCAGTTCTGGTCTAGCGGGAGCTACGATCTCCTACGAGCAGTACTTC. It codes for CASSSGLAGATISYEQYF.

The chain couples TRBV5-1 to TRBJ1-3; D gene ambiguous. V shed 0 bases and J shed 0 bases, with 7 bases lying between them. This CDR3 contains 15 residues. Germline CDR1 and CDR2: SGHRS and YFSETQ. The CDR3 sequence: CASSLDYSSGNTIYF. CDR3 DNA sequence: TGCGCCAGCAGCTTGGATTACAGCTCTGGAAACACCATATATTTT.

The chain combines TRBV19 with TRBJ1-5, with D tentatively TRBD1 (5 bases). Germline V gene lookup returns CDR1 LNHDA and CDR2 SQIVND (reference sequence). V lost 4 bases to trimming and J lost 1 base, with 17 bases between them. The CDR3 totals 17 residues. CDR3 in DNA: TGTGCCAGTAGTACCCCGGGGGGGGGTCAAAGCAATCAGCCCCAGCATTTT. This translates into CASSTPGGGQSNQPQHF.

The chain uses TRBV4-1 and TRBJ2-5; weak D call: TRBD2 (6 bases). The CDR3 sequence is 13 residues long. Trimming cost V 4 bases and J 4 bases, with 10 bases left between them. Germline lookup yields CDR1 MGHRA and CDR2 YSYEKL. The CDR3 coding sequence is TGCGCCAGCAGCCGGGTCGGGGGAGAGACCCAGTACTTC. Translation: CASSRVGGETQYF.

This rearrangement joins TRBV30 to TRBJ1-2; D is uncertain. Germline assignment: CDR1 GTSNPN and CDR2 SVGIG (reference sequence). The CDR3 has 14 amino acids. Trimming removed 1 base at V and 5 bases at J, with 14 bases between. The CDR3 DNA sequence: TGTGCCTGGAGTGCAACGAGGGCTGGTTATGGCTACACCTTC. Its protein is CAWSATRAGYGYTF.

This clone was seen only once. The J gene is TRBJ2-3, the V gene TRBV11-3; possibly TRBD1 for D (5 bases). The ends were cut back, 0 bases at V and 2 bases at J, with 6 bases in the middle. This CDR3 region has 14 residues. The germline V gene encodes CDR1 SGHNT and CDR2 YENEEA. The CDR3: CASSLDRATDTQYF. CDR3 DNA: TGTGCCAGCAGCTTAGACAGGGCCACAGATACGCAGTATTTT.

The chain combines TRBV20-1 with TRBJ2-1; possibly TRBD2 for D (6 bases). From germline, CDR1 is DFQATT and CDR2 SNEGSKA (reference sequence). CDR3 size: 11 residues. Trimming stripped 6 bases from V and 10 bases from J, with 13 bases between. In DNA form, the CDR3 reads TGCAGTGCGTGGGGGGAGTCCGAGCAGTTCTTC. Translated, it gives CSAWGESEQFF.

Note on this clone: Sequence at one end of the junction differs from germline and may be a read error. The V gene is TRBV7-7, the J gene TRBJ2-2; maybe TRBD2 (7 bases). This CDR3 comprises 16 residues. CDR1 is SSHAT and CDR2 is FNYEAQ in the germline V gene (reference sequence). CDR3 nucleotide sequence: TGTGCTAGCAGCTTAGAGGGGGGGCTGAACACCGGGGAGCTGTTTTTT. This codes for CASSLEGGLNTGELFF.

J is TRBJ1-5 and V is TRBV14, with 9 nucleotides matching TRBD1. CDR1 is SGHDN and CDR2 is FVKESK in the germline V gene. This CDR3 is built from 14 residues. V lost 5 bases, J lost 7 bases, and 6 bases stayed unmatched. The chain's CDR3 is CASSAQGAGQPQHF. In DNA form, the CDR3 reads TGTGCCAGCAGCGCACAGGGGGCAGGGCAGCCCCAGCATTTT.

This chain connects TRBV10-1 to TRBJ2-7; D is ambiguous. The CDR3 runs to 13 residues. Per germline, CDR1 WNHNN and CDR2 SYGVQD (reference sequence). Between the trimmed V and J ends, which lost 8 bases and 5 bases, there was a span of 16 bases. CDR3 loop: CASPLTTTHEQYF. Here the CDR3 DNA reads TGCGCCAGCCCGCTAACTACTACCCACGAGCAGTACTTC.

This clone was found a few times. The chain uses TRBV19 and TRBJ1-4, with 10 nucleotides matching TRBD1. The CDR3 runs 13 residues. V shed 9 bases and J 11 bases; nucleotides not matched to a gene: 9. Per the germline V gene, CDR1 is LNHDA and CDR2 is SQIVND (reference sequence). CDR3 coding DNA: TGTGCCAGCCGCGGGACAGGGGCAACTAAACTGTTTTTT. This codes for CASRGTGATKLFF.

V gene TRBV9 combines with J gene TRBJ2-3, with 11 bases aligning to TRBD2. The germline CDR1 and CDR2 sequences are SGDLS and YYNGEE. This CDR3 spans 17 amino acids. V shed 3 bases and J 5 bases; nucleotides not matched to a gene: 11. This chain's CDR3 is CASSALAGGRIGDTQYF. The CDR3 DNA is TGTGCCAGCAGCGCCCTAGCGGGAGGAAGGATAGGAGATACGCAGTATTTT.

CDR3 sequence: CASSVPTSGANTGELFF. The CDR3 DNA follows: TGTGCCAGCAGCGTGCCGACTAGCGGGGCGAACACCGGGGAGCTGTTTTTT. The chain uses TRBV2 and TRBJ2-2; 11 bases match TRBD2. The CDR3 consists of 17 residues. Trimming at V came to 6 bases and at J to 0 bases, leaving 6 bases not matched to a gene. The germline CDR1 and CDR2 sequences are SNHLY and FYNNEI.

This clone is classed as medium-sized. The rearrangement joins TRBV21-1 to TRBJ2-2; the D call TRBD2 from the table was never checked on the DNA. TRBV21-1 is a recognized pseudogene. This CDR3 is 14 amino acids long. The DNA for the CDR3 is TGTGCCAGCAGCAAACCCTACTGGACCGGGGAGCTGTTTTTT. The encoded protein is CASSKPYWTGELFF.

V and J are TRBV28 and TRBJ2-3; tentative D call: TRBD2 (5 bases). The length of the CDR3 is 16 residues. The germline CDR1 and CDR2 sequences are MDHEN and SYDVKM. V lost 6 bases, J lost 0 bases, and 16 bases lay in between. The CDR3 nucleotides are TGTGCCAGCAGCTCCTTCGGGCGGACTAGCACAGATACGCAGTATTTT. This translates into CASSSFGRTSTDTQYF.

The chain carries TRBV28 and TRBJ1-2; possible D gene TRBD1, 6 bases. Trimming stripped 6 bases from V and 8 bases from J, with 22 bases between. The CDR3 extends over 15 amino acids. Per germline, CDR1 MDHEN and CDR2 SYDVKM. Here the CDR3 DNA reads TGTGCCAGCAGGCGCCTCATTGGGGGCGCGGTCGGCTACACCTTC. It encodes CASRRLIGGAVGYTF.

This chain uses TRBV27 with TRBJ1-5; 12 nucleotides line up with TRBD1. CDR3 length: 14 residues. Losses at the gene ends were 6 bases for V and 6 bases for J; bases not matched to a gene: 3. Germline V gene sequence: CDR1 MNHEY, CDR2 SMNVEV (reference sequence). The CDR3 is CASRGQGAIQPQHF. CDR3 nucleotide sequence: TGTGCCAGCAGGGGACAGGGGGCTATTCAGCCCCAGCATTTT.

The gene calls are TRBV18 and TRBJ2-7; D is ambiguous. The CDR3 covers 13 residues. The ends were cut back, 3 bases at V and 5 bases at J, with 11 bases in the middle. CDR1 is KGHSH and CDR2 is LQKENI in the germline V gene. The CDR3 loop is CASSPPGIDEQYF. The CDR3, as DNA: TGTGCCAGCTCACCCCCGGGTATCGACGAGCAGTACTTC.

The chain couples TRBV5-6 to TRBJ1-6; D call uncertain. The germline V gene encodes CDR1 SGHDT and CDR2 YYEEEE. V lost 4 bases and J 10 bases, leaving 9 bases between the germline ends. There are 12 residues in the CDR3. CDR3 loop: CASSLLRSPLHF. DNA for the CDR3: TGTGCCAGCAGCCTTCTGCGATCACCCCTCCACTTT.

This clone came up a few times. The chain joins TRBV12-3 or TRBV12-4 to TRBJ1-5; 10 nucleotides align to TRBD1. V shed 6 bases, J shed 9 bases, and the junction held 5 bases outside the gene matches. This CDR3 has 13 amino acids. The CDR3 reads CASRGQGGTPQHF. The CDR3 region has the DNA TGTGCCAGCAGAGGACAGGGGGGGACGCCCCAGCATTTT.

The V gene is TRBV15, the J gene TRBJ1-3; unclear D gene. The CDR3 spans 15 residues. Trimming took 5 bases from V and 0 from J, leaving 11 bases between them. Per the germline V gene, CDR1 is LNHNV and CDR2 is YYDKDF (reference sequence). The DNA for the CDR3 is TGTGCCACCAGCCGATTTGCAGTCTCTGGAAACACCATATATTTT. It specifies CATSRFAVSGNTIYF. Supplemented by reference TRBV15 and TRBJ1-3, the full variable domain reads DAMVIQNPRYQVTQFGKPVTLSCSQTLNHNVMYWYQQKSSQAPKLLFHYYDKDFNNEADTPDNFQSRRPNTSFCFLDIRSPGLGDTAMYLCATSRFAVSGNTIYFGEGSWLTVV.

This chain joins TRBV3-1 (or the pseudogene TRBV3-2) and TRBJ1-5; 7 nucleotides match TRBD1. With V trimmed by 4 bases and J by 6 bases, 6 bases remained unmatched. Germline assignment: CDR1 LGHDT and CDR2 YNNKEL (reference sequence). The CDR3 consists of 14 residues. The CDR3 region has the DNA TGTGCCAGCAGCCGACAGGGCAATGCTCAGCCCCAGCATTTT. Translating gives CASSRQGNAQPQHF.

The rearrangement joins TRBV6-7 to TRBJ2-4; TRBD1 might be the D (7 bases). TRBV6-7 is assigned to the ORF class and has an uncertain function. This CDR3 spans 21 amino acids. V was pared by 3 bases and J by 0 bases, with 27 bases between. The CDR3 DNA sequence: TGTGCCAGCAGTTATCCGGGGGAAATGACAGGGCAGACGGTAGCCAAAAACATTCAGTACTTC. As protein: CASSYPGEMTGQTVAKNIQYF.

The chain couples TRBV6-6 to TRBJ2-2; D is unresolved. From germline, CDR1 is MNHNY and CDR2 SVGAGI (reference sequence). The CDR3 consists of 13 residues. V gave up 2 bases and J gave up 7 bases, with 8 bases separating them. Here the CDR3 reads CASSYPRFGELFF. Here the CDR3 DNA reads TGTGCCAGCAGTTACCCTAGGTTCGGGGAGCTGTTTTTT.

This clone has just a few counts. The gene calls are TRBV5-1 and TRBJ2-1; 9 bases are a match to TRBD1. Germline CDR1 and CDR2: SGHRS and YFSETQ. This CDR3 is built from 13 residues. The junction had 5 bases not matched to a gene; V was cut back by 3 bases and J by 10 bases. CDR3 DNA sequence: TGCGCCAGCAGCTCCGGGACAGGGAGCGAGCAGTTCTTC. Protein sequence: CASSSGTGSEQFF.

The V gene is TRBV9, the J gene TRBJ2-1, with 9 bases matching TRBD2. V lost 0 bases, J lost 0 bases, and 16 bases stayed unmatched. The CDR3 is 21 residues long. Germline V lookup: CDR1 SGDLS, CDR2 YYNGEE. The CDR3 here is CASSVATTSGLTSYSYNEQFF. The CDR3 region has the DNA TGTGCCAGCAGCGTAGCTACGACTAGCGGCCTAACATCATACTCCTACAATGAGCAGTTCTTC.

This chain links TRBV7-8 with TRBJ2-7; D remains ambiguous. The V gene lost 1 base and the J gene lost 2 bases, with 3 bases spanning the gap. This CDR3 has 12 amino acids. Per the germline V gene, CDR1 is SGHVS and CDR2 is FQNEAQ. The CDR3 sequence: CASSLVTYEQYF. The CDR3 DNA is TGTGCCAGCAGCTTAGTAACCTACGAGCAGTACTTC.

The rearrangement links TRBV29-1 to TRBJ2-5, with 7 bases fitting TRBD2. Unmatched junction bases numbered 6, after V lost 7 bases and J lost 4 bases. This CDR3 contains 12 residues. Germline loops: CDR1 SQVTM, CDR2 ANQGSEA. The CDR3 bases are TGCAGCGCTGGACTAGACGCAGAGACCCAGTACTTC. It translates to CSAGLDAETQYF.